A single T cell receptor (beta chain) is shown here with its context. What it recognizes is unknown. The CDR3 loop spans 15 amino acids. The junction had 4 bases not matched to a gene; V was cut back by 3 bases and J by 1 base. Germline assignment: CDR1 SGDLS and CDR2 YYNGEE. Latent tuberculosis screening used tuberculin skin test and IGRA at entry. This specimen comes from a study of T cells in tuberculosis. About the study: In South Africa, adults with active tuberculosis were compared with IGRA-negative and latently infected IGRA-positive adolescents.

The data were produced by immunoSEQ multiplex PCR, yet TCRdb's version contains in-frame clones alone and is incomplete. The repertoire holds about 43,000 clones, with around 94% as singletons. Findings of the study overall: Active tuberculosis alpha repertoires lay closer to GMM-specific TCRs than controls'.

The sequenced sample was PBMCs. This chain connects TRBV9 to TRBJ2-7; TRBD1 agrees at 10 bases. The sequence came from a donor aged 5 to 30 with latent tuberculosis or without tuberculosis infection. Some clones in this sample may be carry-over from other donors' samples. The CDR3 region has the DNA TGTGCCAGCAGCGCCGGACAGGGGGTTTCCTACGAGCAGTACTTC. This encodes CASSAGQGVSYEQYF.